Listed here are 8 T cell receptor beta chains from one sample, sequenced in a study of control samples from healthy donors and cancer patients. Assay used: immunoSEQ multiplex PCR; TCRdb lists only in-frame clones, some missing. The sample has around 13,000 clones; 90% to 95% are singletons. Source material: PBMCs. The receptor source for this set is a man older than 75 with lung cancer.

This chain uses TRBV5-6 with TRBJ1-5; D unclear. Germline assignment: CDR1 SGHDT and CDR2 YYEEEE. The V and J ends lost 2 bases and 5 bases respectively, with 17 bases between them. The CDR3 contains 16 residues. The CDR3 protein is CASSFRTSAWDQPQHF. CDR3 bases: TGTGCCAGCAGCTTCAGAACCAGCGCCTGGGATCAGCCCCAGCATTTT.

This chain joins TRBV4-2 and TRBJ1-5; no clear D. Trimming left V 0 bases short and J 5 bases short, with 5 bases between. Germline V CDR1 and CDR2: LGHNA, YNFKEQ. The CDR3 has 13 amino acids. CDR3 DNA: TGTGCCAGCAGCCAAGATCGGGATCAGCCCCAGCATTTT. Translation: CASSQDRDQPQHF.

CDR3 sequence: CASSDGTRNTDTQYF. The CDR3 DNA reads as TGTGCCAGCAGTGACGGGACACGGAACACAGATACGCAGTATTTT. V usage is TRBV2 and J usage is TRBJ2-3; D is possibly TRBD1 (6 bases). Trimming took off 3 bases at V and 2 bases at J, with 12 bases between the two ends. The length of the CDR3 is 15 residues. The germline V gene encodes CDR1 SNHLY and CDR2 FYNNEI.

The CDR3 sequence is CASSFPTSNQPQHF. The CDR3 DNA follows: TGTGCCAGCTCTTTCCCGACGAGCAATCAGCCCCAGCATTTT. This chain links TRBV18 with TRBJ1-5; no clear D. Trimming cost V 6 bases and J 1 base, with 10 bases left between them. The CDR3 is made up of 14 amino acids. Germline V lookup: CDR1 KGHSH, CDR2 LQKENI. Full variable domain (missing parts from reference TRBV18 and TRBJ1-5): NAGVMQNPRHLVRRRGQEARLRCSPMKGHSHVYWYRQLPEEGLKFMVYLQKENIIDESGMPKERFSAEFPKEGPSILRIQQVVRGDSAAYFCASSFPTSNQPQHFGDGTRLSIL.

V gene TRBV24-1 combines with J gene TRBJ1-1; possible D gene TRBD1, 6 bases. Trimming took off 11 bases at V and 0 bases at J, with 15 bases between the two ends. The CDR3 is made up of 14 amino acids. Per the germline V gene, CDR1 is KGHDR and CDR2 is SFDVKD. The CDR3 protein is CASSPGGLNTEAFF. The CDR3 DNA follows: TGTGCCAGTAGCCCTGGGGGCCTGAACACTGAAGCTTTCTTT.

The chain couples TRBV28 to TRBJ2-5; 15 bases line up with TRBD2. CDR3 length: 17 residues. Germline V CDR1 and CDR2: MDHEN, SYDVKM. The J segment lost 4 bases and the V segment lost 5 bases, leaving 8 bases of the junction unmatched. As DNA, the CDR3 is TGTGCCAGCAGTCGTCCGGGACTAGCGGGGGGTGCAGAGACCCAGTACTTC. Protein sequence: CASSRPGLAGGAETQYF.

The chain is built from TRBV10-2 and TRBJ2-5, with a weak D call TRBD2 (5 bases). The V gene lost 8 bases and the J gene lost 0 bases, with 10 bases spanning the gap. Germline CDR1 and CDR2: WSHSY and SAAADI. This CDR3 region has 13 residues. As DNA, the CDR3 is TGCGCCAGCGGTGGACTGAACCAAGAGACCCAGTACTTC. This sequence encodes CASGGLNQETQYF.

This clone showed up just once. The V and J genes are TRBV19 and TRBJ2-6, with 8 positions matching TRBD1. This CDR3 has 16 residues. V gave up 9 bases and J gave up 0 bases; unmatched junction bases: 7. Germline V gene lookup returns CDR1 LNHDA and CDR2 SQIVND (reference sequence). The CDR3 DNA follows: TGTGCCAGCAGGCCACAGGGGGGCTCTGGGGCCAACGTCCTGACTTTC. Residues: CASRPQGGSGANVLTF.